The 10 T cell receptor beta chains presented below share a single source sample, sequenced in a study of metastatic and nonmetastatic thyroid tumors (dated by TCRdb to the early 2020s). No patient had received any treatment before thyroid surgery. The method was PCR. Sequencing relied on an Illumina HiSeq 4000. TCRdb reworked the public reads: Q25 trimming with fastp, MiXCR clone assembly, productive beta chains retained. This sample lists some 16,000 clones; around 12% were detected once. 15% to 20% of the sample is in the top ten clones. The sequenced sample was tumor tissue. The receptors derive from a female donor with papillary thyroid cancer or a benign thyroid nodule (not recorded which). Some clones in this sample may be carry-over from other donors' samples.

This clone was observed at least ten times. CDR3 DNA: TGCAGTGCTAGTTTCTTTGTGGGGGGGCTATGGGAGCAGTACTTC. Encoded protein: CSASFFVGGLWEQYF. The V and J genes are TRBV20-1 and TRBJ2-7; a possible D gene is TRBD2 (7 bases). Germline assignment: CDR1 DFQATT and CDR2 SNEGSKA (reference sequence). V lost 3 bases to trimming and J lost 7 bases, with 22 bases between them. The CDR3 length is 15 residues.

This clone appeared a few times. Other DNA sequences from this sample encode an identical CDR3 as well. The gene calls are TRBV7-6 and TRBJ2-5; perhaps TRBD2 as D (5 bases). Trimming stripped 4 bases from V and 5 bases from J, with 11 bases between. The CDR3 runs 13 residues. Per germline, CDR1 SGHVS and CDR2 FNYEAQ. The CDR3 DNA follows: TGTGCCAGCAGCTCCGGACTTAAGGAGACCCAGTACTTC. It codes for CASSSGLKETQYF.

The J gene is TRBJ2-3, the V gene TRBV20-1; D is uncertain. V was clipped by 5 bases and J by 11 bases, with 17 bases between them. Germline V lookup: CDR1 DFQATT, CDR2 SNEGSKA (reference sequence). This CDR3 is 12 amino acids long. CDR3: CSASPPPFGQYF. As DNA, the CDR3 is TGCAGTGCTTCCCCCCCCCCGTTTGGGCAGTATTTT.

This clone is judged medium-sized (0.01 to 0.1%). This chain connects TRBV6-1 to TRBJ1-6; D call uncertain. Germline V lookup: CDR1 MNHNS, CDR2 SASEGT. CDR3 size: 12 residues. Trimming shortened V by 3 bases and J by 9 bases, and 6 bases separated the two germline ends. This chain's CDR3 is CASSDVPSPLHF. The CDR3 coding sequence is TGTGCCAGCAGTGACGTACCTTCACCCCTCCACTTT.

This clone was seen repeatedly, ten times or more. The chain joins TRBV6-1 to TRBJ2-1; 8 nucleotides align to TRBD2. V was clipped by 7 bases and J by 3 bases; unmatched bases: 5. CDR1 is MNHNS, CDR2 SASEGT, per germline. This CDR3 has 14 amino acids. The CDR3 sequence is CASTGTSGYNEQFF. For the CDR3, the DNA is TGTGCCAGCACCGGGACTAGTGGCTACAATGAGCAGTTCTTC.

Many counts were recorded for this clone. The chain is built from TRBV28 and TRBJ2-4; D is unresolved. The CDR3 is 12 residues long. V lost 3 bases and J lost 9, with 9 bases in between. The germline V gene has CDR1 MDHEN and CDR2 SYDVKM. CDR3: CASSLPRAIQYF. CDR3 nucleotide sequence: TGTGCCAGCAGTTTGCCCCGGGCCATTCAGTACTTC.

There are many counts of this clone. The V call is TRBV7-3, the J call TRBJ2-2; 10 bases map to TRBD1. Losses at the gene ends were 5 bases for V and 1 base for J; bases not matched to a gene: 16. Germline loops: CDR1 SGHTA, CDR2 FQGTGA. The CDR3 has 20 amino acids. As DNA, the CDR3 is TGTGCCAGCAGCGACCGGGACAGGGGTCACCGGAGGCAGAACACCGGGGAGCTGTTTTTT. This sequence encodes CASSDRDRGHRRQNTGELFF.

This clone was recorded many times. J is TRBJ2-5 and V is TRBV6-1; D is possibly TRBD2 (6 bases). Germline loops: CDR1 MNHNS, CDR2 SASEGT. Deletions cut 6 bases from V and 2 bases from J, with 10 bases between. This CDR3 is 13 amino acids long. The CDR3 reads CASRRDLQETQYF. DNA of the CDR3: TGTGCCAGCAGACGGGACTTACAAGAGACCCAGTACTTC.

This clone was seen many times. V is TRBV11-3 and J is TRBJ2-1; the match to TRBD2 covers 11 bases. Looked up from germline, CDR1 is SGHNT and CDR2 is YENEEA. The CDR3 is 13 residues long. V lost 4 bases and J lost 9; bases outside the gene matches: 2. The CDR3 coding sequence is TGTGCCAGCAGCTCGGGACTAGCGGCTGAGCAGTTCTTC. This gives the protein CASSSGLAAEQFF.

There are many counts of this clone. The CDR3 sequence: CASSLLDRGSVAFF. DNA for the CDR3: TGTGCCAGCAGCTTGTTGGACAGGGGGTCCGTAGCTTTCTTT. The rearrangement joins TRBV5-6 to TRBJ1-1, with 10 nucleotides matching TRBD1. From germline, CDR1 is SGHDT and CDR2 YYEEEE. The CDR3 length is 14 residues. The V gene end was trimmed by 1 base and the J gene end by 10 bases; junction bases not matched to a gene: 7.